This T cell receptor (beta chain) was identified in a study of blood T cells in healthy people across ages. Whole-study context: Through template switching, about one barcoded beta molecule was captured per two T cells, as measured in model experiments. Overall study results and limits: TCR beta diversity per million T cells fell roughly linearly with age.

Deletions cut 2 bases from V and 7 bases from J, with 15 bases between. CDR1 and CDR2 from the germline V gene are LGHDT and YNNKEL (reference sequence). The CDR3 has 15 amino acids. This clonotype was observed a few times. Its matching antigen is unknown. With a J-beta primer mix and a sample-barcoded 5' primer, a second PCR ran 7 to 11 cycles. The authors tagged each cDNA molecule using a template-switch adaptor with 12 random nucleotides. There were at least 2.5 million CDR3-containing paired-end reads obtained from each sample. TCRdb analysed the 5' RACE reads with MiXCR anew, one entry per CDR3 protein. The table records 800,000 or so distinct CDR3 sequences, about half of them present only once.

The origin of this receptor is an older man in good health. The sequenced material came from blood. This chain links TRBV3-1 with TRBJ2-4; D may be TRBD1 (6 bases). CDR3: CASSQTTGTGNIQYF. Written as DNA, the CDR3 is TGTGCCAGCAGCCAAACTACAGGGACGGGGAACATTCAGTACTTC. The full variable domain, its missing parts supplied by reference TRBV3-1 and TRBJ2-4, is DTAVSQTPKYLVTQMGNDKSIKCEQNLGHDTMYWYKQDSKKFLKIMFSYNNKELIINETVPNRFSPKSPDKAHLNLHINSLELGDSAVYFCASSQTTGTGNIQYFGAGTRLSVL.